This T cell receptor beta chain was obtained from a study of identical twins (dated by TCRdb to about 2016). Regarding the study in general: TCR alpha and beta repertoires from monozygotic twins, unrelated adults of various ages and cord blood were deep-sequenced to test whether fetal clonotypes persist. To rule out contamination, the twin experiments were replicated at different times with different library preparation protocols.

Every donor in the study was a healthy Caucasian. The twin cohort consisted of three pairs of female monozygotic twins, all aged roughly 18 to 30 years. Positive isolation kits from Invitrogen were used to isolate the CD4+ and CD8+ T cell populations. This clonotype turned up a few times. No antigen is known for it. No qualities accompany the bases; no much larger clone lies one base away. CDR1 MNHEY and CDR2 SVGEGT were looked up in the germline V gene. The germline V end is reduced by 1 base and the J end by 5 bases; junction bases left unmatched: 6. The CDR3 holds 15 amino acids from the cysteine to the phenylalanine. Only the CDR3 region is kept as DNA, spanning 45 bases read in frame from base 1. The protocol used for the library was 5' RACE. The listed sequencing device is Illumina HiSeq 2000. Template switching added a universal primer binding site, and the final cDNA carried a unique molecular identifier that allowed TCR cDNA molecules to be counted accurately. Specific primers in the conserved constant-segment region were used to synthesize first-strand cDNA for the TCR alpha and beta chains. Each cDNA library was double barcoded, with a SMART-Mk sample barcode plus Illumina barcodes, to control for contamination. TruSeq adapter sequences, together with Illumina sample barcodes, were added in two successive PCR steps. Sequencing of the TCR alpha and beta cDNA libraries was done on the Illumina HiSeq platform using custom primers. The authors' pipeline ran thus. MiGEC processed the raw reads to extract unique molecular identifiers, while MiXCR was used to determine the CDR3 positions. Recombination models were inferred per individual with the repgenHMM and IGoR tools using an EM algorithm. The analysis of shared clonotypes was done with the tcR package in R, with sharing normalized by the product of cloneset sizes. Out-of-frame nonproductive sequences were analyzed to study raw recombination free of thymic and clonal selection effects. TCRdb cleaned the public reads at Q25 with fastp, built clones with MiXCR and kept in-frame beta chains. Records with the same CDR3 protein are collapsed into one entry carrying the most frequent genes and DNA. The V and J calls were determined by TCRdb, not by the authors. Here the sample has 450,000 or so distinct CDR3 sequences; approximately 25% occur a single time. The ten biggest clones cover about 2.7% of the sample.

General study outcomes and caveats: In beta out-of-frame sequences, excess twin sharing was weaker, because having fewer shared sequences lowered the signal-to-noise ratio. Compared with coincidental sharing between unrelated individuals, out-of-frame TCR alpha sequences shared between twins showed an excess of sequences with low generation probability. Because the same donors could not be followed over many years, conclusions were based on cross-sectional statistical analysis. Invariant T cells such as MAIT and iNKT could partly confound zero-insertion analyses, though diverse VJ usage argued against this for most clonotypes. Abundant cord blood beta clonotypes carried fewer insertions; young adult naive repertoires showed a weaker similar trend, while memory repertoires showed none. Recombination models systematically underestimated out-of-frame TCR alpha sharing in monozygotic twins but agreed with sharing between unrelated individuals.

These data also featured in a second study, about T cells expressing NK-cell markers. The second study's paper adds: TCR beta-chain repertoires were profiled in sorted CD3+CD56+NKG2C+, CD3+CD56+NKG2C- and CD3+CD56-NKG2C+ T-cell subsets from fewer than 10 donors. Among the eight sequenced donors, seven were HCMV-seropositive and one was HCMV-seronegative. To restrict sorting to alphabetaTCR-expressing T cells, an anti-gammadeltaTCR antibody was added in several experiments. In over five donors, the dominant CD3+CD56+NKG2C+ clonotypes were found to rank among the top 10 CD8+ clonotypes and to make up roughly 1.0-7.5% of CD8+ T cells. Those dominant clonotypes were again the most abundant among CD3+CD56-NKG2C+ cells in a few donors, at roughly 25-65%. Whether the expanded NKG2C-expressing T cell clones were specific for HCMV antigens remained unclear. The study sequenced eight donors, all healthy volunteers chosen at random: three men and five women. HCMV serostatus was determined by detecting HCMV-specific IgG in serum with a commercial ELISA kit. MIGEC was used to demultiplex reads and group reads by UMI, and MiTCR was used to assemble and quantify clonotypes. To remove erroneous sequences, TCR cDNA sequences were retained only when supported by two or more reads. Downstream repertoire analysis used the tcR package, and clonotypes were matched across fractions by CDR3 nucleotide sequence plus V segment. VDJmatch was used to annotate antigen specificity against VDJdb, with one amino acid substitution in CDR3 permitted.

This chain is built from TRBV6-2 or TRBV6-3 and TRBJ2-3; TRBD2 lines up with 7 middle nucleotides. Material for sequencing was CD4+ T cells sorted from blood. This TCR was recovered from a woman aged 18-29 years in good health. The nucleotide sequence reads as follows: TGTGCCAGCAGTTACTTCGGACTAGAGAGAGATACGCAGTATTTT. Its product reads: CASSYFGLERDTQYF.